The rows below give T cell receptor beta chains drawn from one sample of a study of CD8+ T cells in alopecia areata. Clones were sequenced by immunoSEQ multiplex PCR, and TCRdb holds only the in-frame ones, with some missing. The sample shows some 240,000 clones, 50% to 60% of them seen only once. The sequencing here drew on CD4+ T cells sorted from blood, taken at week 4, from a patient treated with tofacitinib. The receptor set was obtained from a human donor with alopecia areata. The CDR3 runs from the conserved cysteine through the conserved F or W. D genes are given only for firm matches. The listing skips clone size in some rows; elsewhere it reads once, few, many or a size class.

D gene: TRBD2
V gene: TRBV5-1
clone size: .
J gene: TRBJ2-5
CDR3 DNA: TGCGCCAGCAGCTCTCTGGGACTAGCGGAAGAGACCCAGTACTTC
CDR3 protein: CASSSLGLAEETQYF

D gene: TRBD1
V gene: TRBV27
clone size: .
J gene: TRBJ1-2
CDR3 DNA: TGTGCCAGCAGTCCCGGACAGGGGAAAGCTAACTATGGCTACACCTTC
CDR3 protein: CASSPGQGKANYGYTF

D gene: TRBD1
V gene: TRBV9
clone size: .
J gene: TRBJ2-5
CDR3 DNA: TGTGCCAGCAGCGTCGAGGACAGGGGGCGGGAGACCCAGTACTTC
CDR3 protein: CASSVEDRGRETQYF

D gene: .
V gene: TRBV19
clone size: .
J gene: TRBJ2-1
CDR3 DNA: TGTGCCAGTAGTCTCTTTGCGGCAACAGACCGGAGGCAGTTCTTC
CDR3 protein: CASSLFAATDRRQFF

D gene: TRBD1
V gene: TRBV7-2
clone size: .
J gene: TRBJ1-2
CDR3 DNA: TGTGCCAGCAGCCCGTATACTGGGACAGTTTCCTCGGGTGGCTACACCTTC
CDR3 protein: CASSPYTGTVSSGGYTF

D gene: TRBD1
V gene: TRBV27
clone size: .
J gene: TRBJ1-2
CDR3 DNA: TGTGCCAGCAGTTTATCAGGGGGCAAAGGCTACACCTTC
CDR3 protein: CASSLSGGKGYTF

D gene: TRBD2
V gene: TRBV7-2
clone size: few
J gene: TRBJ2-5
CDR3 DNA: TGTGCCAGCAGCCCGGACTCTAGCGGTAGGGAGACCCAGTACTTC
CDR3 protein: CASSPDSSGRETQYF

D gene: .
V gene: TRBV30
clone size: .
J gene: TRBJ2-7
CDR3 DNA: TGTGCCTGGAGTGGACCCGGGCGGGGGACAGTCTACGAGCAGTACTTC
CDR3 protein: CAWSGPGRGTVYEQYF

D gene: TRBD2
V gene: TRBV11-3
clone size: once
J gene: TRBJ2-3
CDR3 DNA: TGTGCCAGCGGCGGGAGAGTTGCAGATACGCAGTATTTT
CDR3 protein: CASGGRVADTQYF

D gene: TRBD1
V gene: TRBV29-1
clone size: .
J gene: TRBJ1-1
CDR3 DNA: TGCAGCGTTGAGGGGTGGACAGGGGGCGCGGACACTGAAGCTTTCTTT
CDR3 protein: CSVEGWTGGADTEAFF

D gene: .
V gene: TRBV7-9
clone size: .
J gene: TRBJ1-6
CDR3 DNA: TGTGCCAGCAGCTTACGGAGTTCACCCCTCCACTTT
CDR3 protein: CASSLRSSPLHF

D gene: .
V gene: TRBV7-2
clone size: .
J gene: TRBJ2-3
CDR3 DNA: TGTGCCAGCAGCCCCCACGGCGGCGTTTCAAGCGCAGATACGCAGTATTTT
CDR3 protein: CASSPHGGVSSADTQYF